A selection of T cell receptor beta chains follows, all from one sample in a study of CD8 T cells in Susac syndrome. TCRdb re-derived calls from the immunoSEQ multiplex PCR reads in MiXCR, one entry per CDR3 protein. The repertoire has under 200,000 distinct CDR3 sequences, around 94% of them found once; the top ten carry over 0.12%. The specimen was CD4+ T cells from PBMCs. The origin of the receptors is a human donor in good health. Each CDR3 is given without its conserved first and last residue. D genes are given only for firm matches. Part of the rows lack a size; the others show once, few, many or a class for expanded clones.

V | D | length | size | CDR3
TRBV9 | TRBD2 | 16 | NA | ASSLPSGGSGSYNEQF
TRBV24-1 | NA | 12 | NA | ATSDSLLQSEKF
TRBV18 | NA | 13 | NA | ASSLMVGEFYGYT
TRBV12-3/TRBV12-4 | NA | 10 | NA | ASSTGRYEQY
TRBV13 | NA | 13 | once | ASSSMGRAGETQY
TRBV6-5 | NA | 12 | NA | ASRLTVSNQPQH
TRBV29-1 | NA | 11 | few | SVQGRNTDTQY
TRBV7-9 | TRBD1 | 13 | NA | ASSFWDRPADGYT
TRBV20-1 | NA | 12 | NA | SARDLLRAGGYT
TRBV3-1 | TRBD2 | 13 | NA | ASSQRIVAGNEQY
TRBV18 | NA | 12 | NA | ASSPASSYNEQF
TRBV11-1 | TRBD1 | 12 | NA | ASSRDRGSTPLH
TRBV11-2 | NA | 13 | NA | ASSLMWTPRETQY
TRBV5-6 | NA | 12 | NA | ASSLDGRTTEAF
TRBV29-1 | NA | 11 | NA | SVEVGGSEKLF
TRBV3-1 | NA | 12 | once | ASSQGGGSTEAF
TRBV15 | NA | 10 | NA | ATSRDYVEQY
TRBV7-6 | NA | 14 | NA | ASSASPSLLTDTQY
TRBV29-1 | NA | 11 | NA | SVGNGENQPQH
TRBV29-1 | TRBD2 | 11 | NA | SATWGGVGEQY
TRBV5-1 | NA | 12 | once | ASSLEASHSEQF
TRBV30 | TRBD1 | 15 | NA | AWSETGGKLYNSPLH
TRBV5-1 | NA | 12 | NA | ASSDLSEAYEQY
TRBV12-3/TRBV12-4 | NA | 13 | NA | ASSPEGNPNYGYT
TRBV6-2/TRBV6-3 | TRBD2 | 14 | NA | ASRGTSGGNQETQY
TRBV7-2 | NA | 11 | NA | ASSSELRYSYT
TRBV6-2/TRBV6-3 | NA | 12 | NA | ASSWGSGSDTQY
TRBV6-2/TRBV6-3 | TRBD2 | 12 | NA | ASSSRLARETQY
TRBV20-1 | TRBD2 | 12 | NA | SARVGGGTGELF
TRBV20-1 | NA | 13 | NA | SARVGTAYYNEQF